This T cell receptor (beta chain) was observed in a study of technical replicates of blood from a few donors. Assay: immunoSEQ multiplex PCR; the TCRdb copy retains only in-frame clones and omits some. The sample carries tens of thousands of clones, about 95% recorded once. V lost 7 bases and J lost 4; bases outside the gene matches: 10. Germline CDR1 MNHNS, CDR2 SASEGT. The CDR3 has 14 residues. This sequence was found in a human donor in good health. The sequenced sample consisted of T cells isolated from PBMCs. V is TRBV6-1 and J is TRBJ2-7; 7 positions agree with TRBD2. The CDR3 DNA is TGTGCCAGCAATTGGGGCGGGAGTCCGTACGAGCAGTACTTC. Translating gives CASNWGGSPYEQYF.